A selection of T cell receptor beta chains follows, all from one sample in a study of cytomegalovirus exposure and HLA in healthy donors. The protocol was immunoSEQ multiplex PCR, while the TCRdb copy is restricted to in-frame clones and leaves out a portion. The table lists about 160,000 clones, 70% to 80% of them singletons. The source material was PBMCs. The receptors derive from a man aged 35 to 55 in good health and CMV-seronegative. Each CDR3 is given with its conserved first and last residue. D genes are given only for firm matches. A clone size is listed for some rows: how often the clone was seen (once, few, many), or a class if it is expanded.

clone_size,v_call,d_call,j_call,cdr3_aa,cdr3_nt
NA,TRBV7-9,NA,TRBJ2-7,CASSYDQGQYYEQYF,TGTGCCAGCAGCTACGACCAGGGGCAGTACTACGAGCAGTACTTC
NA,TRBV7-3,NA,TRBJ2-2,CASSPGPEDTGELFF,TGTGCCAGCAGCCCGGGCCCGGAGGACACCGGGGAGCTGTTTTTT
few,TRBV6-7,NA,TRBJ2-7,CASSYAGRKKDEQYF,TGTGCCAGCAGTTACGCGGGGAGGAAGAAGGACGAGCAGTACTTC
NA,TRBV2,TRBD1,TRBJ1-5,CATTADQGAGQPQHF,TGTGCCACCACCGCAGACCAGGGGGCTGGGCAGCCCCAGCATTTT
few,TRBV6-4,TRBD2,TRBJ2-5,CASSRTSGDQETQYF,TGTGCCAGCAGTCGGACTAGCGGGGACCAAGAGACCCAGTACTTC
NA,TRBV7-3,NA,TRBJ2-1,CASSLGGTSYNEQFF,TGTGCCAGCAGCTTAGGCGGGACGTCCTACAATGAGCAGTTCTTC
NA,TRBV5-6,TRBD1,TRBJ1-2,CASSTDRDRGRGYGYTF,TGTGCCAGCAGCACGGACCGGGACAGGGGACGAGGCTATGGCTACACCTTC
NA,TRBV5-1,TRBD1,TRBJ1-2,CASHQGGYGYTF,TGCGCCAGCCACCAGGGGGGCTATGGCTACACCTTC
NA,TRBV7-8,TRBD2,TRBJ2-3,CASSLFGTSEVDTQYF,TGTGCCAGCAGCTTATTCGGGACTAGCGAGGTTGATACGCAGTATTTT
NA,TRBV6-1,TRBD1,TRBJ1-2,CASRFLSDREVLYTF,TGTGCCAGCAGATTCTTATCTGACAGGGAGGTACTCTACACCTTC
NA,TRBV30,TRBD2,TRBJ2-1,CAIAGGSYNEQFF,TGTGCCATAGCGGGAGGGTCCTACAATGAGCAGTTCTTC
NA,TRBV10-1,TRBD2,TRBJ2-7,CASSESGLAGAYEQYF,TGCGCCAGCAGTGAGTCTGGACTAGCGGGAGCCTACGAGCAGTACTTC
NA,TRBV10-2,TRBD1,TRBJ2-7,CASSETGQGSDEQYF,TGCGCCAGCAGTGAGACGGGACAGGGGAGTGACGAGCAGTACTTC
NA,TRBV19,NA,TRBJ2-3,CASSIPGLFTDTQYF,TGTGCCAGTAGTATTCCTGGACTGTTCACAGATACGCAGTATTTT
NA,TRBV9,TRBD2,TRBJ2-1,CASSATGTSGYNEQFF,TGTGCCAGCAGCGCCACCGGGACTAGCGGTTACAATGAGCAGTTCTTC
NA,TRBV10-1,NA,TRBJ1-1,CASPKGVGKNTEAFF,TGCGCCAGCCCTAAAGGGGTAGGGAAAAACACTGAAGCTTTCTTT
NA,TRBV29-1,NA,TRBJ1-4,CSVATATNEKLFF,TGCAGCGTTGCCACTGCAACTAATGAAAAACTGTTTTTT
NA,TRBV7-9,NA,TRBJ2-3,CASSFERSTDTQYF,TGTGCCAGCAGCTTCGAGCGGAGCACAGATACGCAGTATTTT
NA,TRBV4-2,NA,TRBJ1-4,CASSRDEQGWGEKLFF,TGTGCCAGCAGCCGCGACGAACAGGGTTGGGGTGAAAAACTGTTTTTT
few,TRBV9,NA,TRBJ2-7,CASSVGSVTYEQYF,TGTGCCAGCAGCGTAGGGAGCGTTACCTACGAGCAGTACTTC
NA,TRBV27,TRBD2,TRBJ2-1,CASSLGLAGAHEQFF,TGTGCCAGCAGTTTAGGACTAGCGGGAGCCCATGAGCAGTTCTTC
NA,TRBV28,TRBD1,TRBJ1-2,CASSQGVTGYTF,TGTGCCAGCAGCCAGGGGGTTACTGGCTACACCTTC
NA,TRBV5-1,TRBD1,TRBJ2-5,CASSGQDQETQYF,TGCGCCAGCAGCGGACAGGACCAAGAGACCCAGTACTTC
NA,TRBV7-9,NA,TRBJ1-5,CASSSSGTLNQPQHF,TGTGCCAGCAGCTCCTCGGGGACACTGAATCAGCCCCAGCATTTT
NA,TRBV27,NA,TRBJ2-6,CASRGLGVSGANVLTF,TGTGCCAGCAGGGGACTGGGAGTCTCTGGGGCCAACGTCCTGACTTTC
NA,TRBV5-1,TRBD1,TRBJ1-1,CASSTFSTGGTEAFF,TGCGCCAGCAGCACTTTTTCGACAGGGGGCACTGAAGCTTTCTTT
NA,TRBV7-2,TRBD1,TRBJ2-2,CASSPNRGPGELFF,TGTGCCAGCAGCCCTAACAGGGGGCCCGGGGAGCTGTTTTTT
NA,TRBV9,NA,TRBJ1-2,CASSVGTQSGYTF,TGTGCCAGCAGCGTAGGGACTCAAAGCGGCTACACCTTC
NA,TRBV19,NA,TRBJ1-2,CATNFDRSRYGYTF,TGTGCCACCAATTTTGACAGAAGTAGGTATGGCTACACCTTC
NA,TRBV28,NA,TRBJ1-2,CASSKSPGGGPSGYTF,TGTGCCAGCAGTAAATCCCCTGGGGGGGGACCATCCGGCTACACCTTC
once,TRBV5-4,TRBD1,TRBJ1-2,CASSRLQGAQGYTF,TGTGCCAGCAGCCGACTACAGGGGGCGCAGGGCTACACCTTC
NA,TRBV13,NA,TRBJ1-4,CASSFIRTNEKLFF,TGTGCCAGCAGTTTTATTCGGACTAATGAAAAACTGTTTTTT
NA,TRBV7-3,NA,TRBJ2-1,CASSASGSYNEQFF,TGTGCCAGCAGCGCTTCGGGGTCCTACAATGAGCAGTTCTTC
NA,TRBV5-4,TRBD2,TRBJ2-7,CASSRERGYEQYF,TGTGCCAGCAGCCGTGAGCGGGGGTACGAGCAGTACTTC
NA,TRBV10-1,TRBD2,TRBJ2-3,CASSGGLARGTDTQYF,TGCGCCAGCAGTGGGGGACTAGCGAGAGGCACAGATACGCAGTATTTT
NA,TRBV4-2,NA,TRBJ1-5,CASSQDSGVHQPQHF,TGTGCCAGCAGCCAAGATTCAGGGGTCCACCAGCCCCAGCATTTT
NA,TRBV28,NA,TRBJ1-4,CASSLYGELFF,TGTGCCAGCAGTTTATACGGGGAACTGTTTTTT
NA,TRBV30,NA,TRBJ1-2,CAWSVRGYTF,TGTGCCTGGAGTGTACGGGGCTACACCTTC
NA,TRBV7-9,TRBD1,TRBJ1-1,CASSPGGQPGGGTEAFF,TGTGCCAGCAGCCCAGGGGGACAGCCCGGAGGAGGCACTGAAGCTTTCTTT
NA,TRBV4-2,TRBD2,TRBJ2-2,CASSGLAETTGELFF,TGTGCCAGCAGTGGGCTAGCGGAAACCACCGGGGAGCTGTTTTTT
NA,TRBV6-5,NA,TRBJ1-5,CASSLVTGGQPQHF,TGTGCCAGCAGTTTGGTCACCGGGGGTCAGCCCCAGCATTTT
NA,TRBV6-1,TRBD1,TRBJ1-5,CASSELTGWNQPQHF,TGTGCCAGCAGTGAACTGACAGGGTGGAATCAGCCCCAGCATTTT
NA,TRBV5-8,TRBD1,TRBJ1-2,CASSFPQGARYGYTF,TGTGCCAGCAGCTTTCCACAGGGGGCAAGATATGGCTACACCTTC
once,TRBV6-5,NA,TRBJ1-5,CASGGGGQPQHF,TGTGCCAGCGGCGGGGGGGGTCAGCCCCAGCATTTT
NA,TRBV2,TRBD1,TRBJ1-5,CASSGGTGNQPQHF,TGTGCCAGCAGTGGGGGGACAGGGAATCAGCCCCAGCATTTT
NA,TRBV19,NA,TRBJ2-7,CASSGGLLSYEQYF,TGTGCCAGTAGTGGGGGACTCCTCTCCTACGAGCAGTACTTC
few,TRBV19,TRBD1,TRBJ1-2,CASSIARASQGGYGYTF,TGTGCCAGTAGTATAGCACGGGCCAGCCAGGGGGGATATGGCTACACCTTC
NA,TRBV15,TRBD2,TRBJ2-4,CATSIGGALTKNIQYF,TGTGCCACCAGCATCGGGGGGGCGCTTACCAAAAACATTCAGTACTTC
NA,TRBV27,NA,TRBJ1-6,CASTTGGSPLHF,TGTGCCAGCACAACGGGAGGTTCACCCCTCCACTTT
NA,TRBV13,NA,TRBJ1-1,CASSPGRRVNTEAFF,TGTGCCAGCAGCCCTGGGCGCCGAGTAAACACTGAAGCTTTCTTT
NA,TRBV6-1,TRBD1,TRBJ1-2,CASSEGPTGPPGYTF,TGTGCCAGCAGTGAGGGCCCGACAGGGCCGCCTGGCTACACCTTC
NA,TRBV25-1,NA,TRBJ2-2,CASSSLVGDTGELFF,TGTGCCAGCAGTAGTCTAGTCGGGGACACCGGGGAGCTGTTTTTT
NA,TRBV7-9,NA,TRBJ2-6,CASSLGAGPPGANGLTF,TGTGCCAGCAGCTTAGGAGCGGGTCCCCCTGGGGCCAACGGCCTGACTTTC
NA,TRBV9,NA,TRBJ1-1,CASSPMNTEAFF,TGTGCCAGTTCACCTATGAACACTGAAGCTTTCTTT
NA,TRBV28,NA,TRBJ2-3,CASSSADTQYF,TGTGCCAGCAGTTCCGCAGATACGCAGTATTTT
NA,TRBV7-9,NA,TRBJ1-1,CSSSLGGNTEAFF,TGTTCCAGCAGCTTAGGAGGGAACACTGAAGCTTTCTTT
NA,TRBV2,TRBD1,TRBJ1-3,CASSERGLGGNTIYF,TGTGCCAGCAGCGAGAGGGGGCTGGGAGGAAACACCATATATTTT
NA,TRBV9,TRBD1,TRBJ1-1,CASSSSGQGAGEAFF,TGTGCCAGCAGCTCTTCGGGACAGGGGGCTGGTGAAGCTTTCTTT
NA,TRBV11-2,TRBD2,TRBJ2-7,CASSLVGGRAYEQYF,TGTGCCAGCAGCTTAGTAGGCGGGAGGGCCTACGAGCAGTACTTC
few,TRBV2,NA,TRBJ2-5,CASSQAGETQYF,TGTGCCAGCAGTCAGGCGGGAGAGACCCAGTACTTC